This entry lists 8 T cell receptor beta chains sequenced from one sample in a study of vaccination and CD4 T cells after COVID-19. These receptors have no known antigen. Sequencing of DNA taken from cultured CD4+ T cells relied on the Oncomine TCR Beta short-read assay. TCRdb re-called the PCR reads through MiXCR, storing one row per CDR3 protein. Among some 15,000 distinct CDR3 sequences, 30% were seen once, and the ten largest hold 17%. Regarding treatment: roughly 11-day PBMC culture with coronavirus spike peptide pools or control peptides (ViraFEST assay). The sequencing sample was made of cultured CD4+ T cells from blood. Every receptor here comes from a human donor with COVID-19.

V is TRBV28 and J is TRBJ2-7; the match to TRBD1 covers 10 bases. Per germline, CDR1 MDHEN and CDR2 SYDVKM. The CDR3 runs 12 residues. The trim removed 8 bases at V and 6 bases at J, leaving 4 bases unmatched. The CDR3 DNA is TGTGCCAGCGGGACAGGGGATCGCGAGCAGTACTTC. Protein product: CASGTGDREQYF.

The rearrangement uses TRBV11-2 and TRBJ1-2; perhaps TRBD1 as D (5 bases). CDR3 size: 14 residues. Trimming left V 1 base short and J 7 bases short, with 13 bases between. Germline values: CDR1 SGHAT, CDR2 FQNNGV. The CDR3 region is CASSLGGAGSGYTF. The CDR3 nucleotides read TGTGCCAGCAGCTTAGGAGGGGCGGGTAGTGGCTACACCTTC.

This rearrangement joins TRBV11-3 to TRBJ2-6; D unresolved. The CDR3 runs to 15 residues. Germline V gene sequence: CDR1 SGHNT, CDR2 YENEEA. V shed 0 bases and J shed 1 base, with 4 bases lying between them. CDR3 coding DNA: TGTGCCAGCAGCTTAGAGCTTTCTGGGGCCAACGTCCTGACTTTC. Translated: CASSLELSGANVLTF.

There are a few counts of this clonotype. The rearrangement joins TRBV20-1 to TRBJ2-5; D is unclear. The CDR3 spans 16 residues. V lost 1 base to trimming and J lost 4 bases, with 19 bases between them. The germline CDR1 and CDR2 sequences are DFQATT and SNEGSKA (reference sequence). The CDR3 protein is CSARAPWVASGETQYF. CDR3 bases: TGCAGTGCTAGAGCACCGTGGGTGGCTTCAGGAGAGACCCAGTACTTC.

This clonotype was detected only a few times. The gene calls are TRBV19 and TRBJ2-6; D gene ambiguous. V was clipped by 6 bases and J by 0 bases, with 9 bases between them. The CDR3 is made up of 15 amino acids. Looked up from germline, CDR1 is LNHDA and CDR2 is SQIVND (reference sequence). This CDR3 is CASRRPNSGANVLTF. CDR3 nucleotides: TGTGCCAGTAGGAGACCAAACTCTGGGGCCAACGTCCTGACTTTC.

The chain joins TRBV5-4 to TRBJ1-1; weak D call: TRBD1 (6 bases). The CDR3 has 14 residues. Trimming took off 4 bases at V and 0 bases at J, with 10 bases between the two ends. CDR1 SGHNT and CDR2 YYREEE come from the germline V gene (reference sequence). The CDR3 reads CASSPRGLNTEAFF. The CDR3 nucleotides read TGTGCCAGCAGCCCCAGGGGCTTGAACACTGAAGCTTTCTTT. Together with reference TRBV5-4 and TRBJ1-1, the CDR3 gives the full variable domain: ETGVTQSPTHLIKTRGQQVTLRCSSQSGHNTVSWYQQALGQGPQFIFQYYREEENGRGNFPPRFSGLQFPNYSSELNVNALELDDSALYLCASSPRGLNTEAFFGQGTRLTVV.

This CDR3 reads CASSPTPSPTDTQYF. CDR3 nucleotides: TGTGCCAGCAGCCCCACTCCAAGTCCGACAGATACGCAGTATTTT. This chain connects TRBV9 to TRBJ2-3; D gene uncertain. Germline V gene lookup returns CDR1 SGDLS and CDR2 YYNGEE. This CDR3 is 15 amino acids long. The V end lost 4 bases, the J end lost 3 bases, and 15 bases lay between the germline ends. The variable domain in full, completed from reference TRBV9 and TRBJ2-3, reads DSGVTQTPKHLITATGQRVTLRCSPRSGDLSVYWYQQSLDQGLQFLIQYYNGEERAKGNILERFSAQQFPDLHSELNLSSLELGDSALYFCASSPTPSPTDTQYFGPGTRLTVL.

This clonotype was recorded a few times. This chain joins TRBV6-2 or TRBV6-3 and TRBJ2-3, with 8 bases matching TRBD2. The germline CDR1 and CDR2 sequences are MNHEY and SVGEGT. Germline trimming cut 3 bases from V and 10 bases from J; bases unmatched to any gene: 9. CDR3 length: 14 amino acids. The CDR3 nucleotides are TGTGCCAGCAGTTATGGCGGGGGGCGGGCACCGCAGTATTTT. Translating gives CASSYGGGRAPQYF.